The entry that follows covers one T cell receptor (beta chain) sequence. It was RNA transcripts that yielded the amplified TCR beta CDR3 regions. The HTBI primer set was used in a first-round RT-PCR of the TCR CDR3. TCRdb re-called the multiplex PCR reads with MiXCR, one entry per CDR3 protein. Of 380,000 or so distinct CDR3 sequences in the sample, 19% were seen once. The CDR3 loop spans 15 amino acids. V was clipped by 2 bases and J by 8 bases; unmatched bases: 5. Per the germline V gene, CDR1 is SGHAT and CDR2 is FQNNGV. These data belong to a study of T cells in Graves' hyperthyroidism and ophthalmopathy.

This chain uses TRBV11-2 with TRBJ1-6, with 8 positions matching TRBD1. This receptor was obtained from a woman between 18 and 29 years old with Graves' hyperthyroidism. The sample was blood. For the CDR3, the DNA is TGTGCCAGCAGCTTACTATCAGGGGGCTATTCACCCCTCCACTTT. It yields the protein CASSLLSGGYSPLHF. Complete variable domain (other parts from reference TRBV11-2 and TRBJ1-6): EAGVAQSPRYKIIEKRQSVAFWCNPISGHATLYWYQQILGQGPKLLIQFQNNGVVDDSQLPKDRFSAERLKGVDSTLKIQPAKLEDSAVYLCASSLLSGGYSPLHFGNGTRLTVT.